The 21 T cell receptor beta chains in this list originate from one sample, sequenced in a study of blood T cell repertoires in COVID-19. Libraries were prepared by immunoSEQ multiplex PCR; TCRdb keeps only in-frame clonotypes and omits some of them. The table lists around 280,000 clones, approximately 88% of them singletons, with 1.7% in the top ten. Sequencing input: PBMCs or T cells enriched from blood (not recorded which). Source of these receptors: a middle-aged woman who had recovered from COVID-19.

This clone occurred once. The V call is TRBV11-1, the J call TRBJ2-7; 9 bases align to TRBD1. Germline trimming cut 0 bases from V and 2 bases from J; bases unmatched to any gene: 2. Germline V lookup: CDR1 SGHAT, CDR2 FQDESV (reference sequence). The CDR3 spans 15 residues. The CDR3 DNA sequence: TGTGCCAGCAGCTTAGCTGGGACAGGGCCCTACGAGCAGTACTTC. Residues: CASSLAGTGPYEQYF.

The chain employs TRBV6-1 and TRBJ1-1; D may be TRBD1 (5 bases). Trimming cost V 1 base and J 3 bases, with 6 bases left between them. The CDR3 loop spans 13 amino acids. CDR1 is MNHNS and CDR2 is SASEGT in the germline V gene. The CDR3 sequence is CASSEGGDTEAFF. CDR3 bases: TGTGCCAGCAGTGAAGGGGGGGACACTGAAGCTTTCTTT.

The rearrangement joins TRBV29-1 to TRBJ2-6; no definite D call. CDR1 and CDR2 from the germline V gene are SQVTM and ANQGSEA. V was clipped by 4 bases and J by 2 bases, with 6 bases between them. The CDR3 runs 13 residues. In DNA, the CDR3 is TGCAGCGTTGCCCAGGCTGGGGCCAACGTCCTGACTTTC. Translating gives CSVAQAGANVLTF.

This chain uses TRBV7-2 with TRBJ2-7; TRBD2 agrees at 9 bases. With V trimmed by 5 bases and J by 3 bases, 5 bases remained unmatched. CDR1 SGHTA and CDR2 FQGNSA come from the germline V gene. This CDR3 is built from 14 residues. The CDR3 reads CASSAASGNYEQYF. The CDR3 nucleotides are TGTGCCAGCAGCGCGGCTAGCGGGAACTACGAGCAGTACTTC.

This clone has just a few counts. Other nucleotide sequences in the sample specify the same CDR3. The chain links TRBV30 to TRBJ1-2; weak D call: TRBD1 (5 bases). V was cut by 0 bases and J by 2 bases, with 7 bases left in between. Germline CDR1 reads GTSNPN; CDR2 reads SVGIG (reference sequence). The CDR3 length is 13 residues. CDR3 protein: CAWSVQANYGYTF. The CDR3 DNA reads TGTGCCTGGAGTGTACAGGCGAACTATGGCTACACCTTC.

This sequence joins TRBV3-1 (or the pseudogene TRBV3-2) and TRBJ2-3, with 8 bases that match TRBD1. Germline-derived CDR1 and CDR2 are LGHDT and YNNKEL (reference sequence). The CDR3 length is 14 residues. The J segment lost 4 bases and the V segment lost 5 bases, leaving 5 bases of the junction unmatched. This CDR3 reads CASSKRTGSDTQYF. CDR3 nucleotide sequence: TGTGCCAGCAGCAAACGGACAGGGTCAGATACGCAGTATTTT.

The genes are TRBV9 and TRBJ1-2; D is uncertain. CDR1 is SGDLS, CDR2 YYNGEE, per germline. V was cut by 3 bases and J by 3 bases, with 9 bases left in between. This CDR3 spans 13 amino acids. CDR3 protein: CASSARGDYGYTF. The CDR3 DNA is TGTGCCAGCAGCGCTCGGGGAGACTATGGCTACACCTTC.

The V call is TRBV18, the J call TRBJ2-5, with D maybe TRBD1 (6 bases). Germline lookup yields CDR1 KGHSH and CDR2 LQKENI. The V and J ends lost 4 bases and 5 bases respectively, with 14 bases between them. The CDR3 is 14 amino acids. CDR3 residues: CASSLGQTSETQYF. CDR3 coding DNA: TGTGCCAGCTCACTCGGACAGACGTCGGAGACCCAGTACTTC.

The chain is built from TRBV25-1 and TRBJ1-1; tentative D call: TRBD1 (6 bases). Trimming shortened V by 3 bases and J by 0 bases, and 11 bases separated the two germline ends. Germline V gives CDR1 MGHDK, CDR2 SYGVNS. The CDR3 has 15 amino acids. CDR3 bases: TGTGCCAGCAGTGAGGCCCAGGGGATGAACACTGAAGCTTTCTTT. It yields the protein CASSEAQGMNTEAFF.

This clone was seen only once. The rearrangement links TRBV5-1 to TRBJ2-7, with a weak D call TRBD2 (7 bases). The V and J ends lost 0 bases and 3 bases respectively, with 22 bases between them. Germline V gives CDR1 SGHRS, CDR2 YFSETQ. The CDR3 consists of 18 residues. CDR3 DNA sequence: TGCGCCAGCAGCTTGGCCGAAGGGGGGAGGGGGACCGACTACGAGCAGTACTTC. Its protein product is CASSLAEGGRGTDYEQYF.

The chain has TRBV18 and TRBJ1-1, with 9 bases lining up with TRBD1. Germline lookup yields CDR1 KGHSH and CDR2 LQKENI. CDR3 length equals 13 residues. V lost 8 bases to trimming and J lost 5 bases; unmatched junction nucleotides: 6. The chain's CDR3 is CASTRDRETEAFF. CDR3 bases: TGTGCCAGCACCCGGGACAGGGAAACTGAAGCTTTCTTT. Full variable domain (remainder filled in from reference TRBV18 and TRBJ1-1): NAGVMQNPRHLVRRRGQEARLRCSPMKGHSHVYWYRQLPEEGLKFMVYLQKENIIDESGMPKERFSAEFPKEGPSILRIQQVVRGDSAAYFCASTRDRETEAFFGQGTRLTVV.

The gene calls are TRBV28 and TRBJ1-1; possible D gene TRBD1, 6 bases. The CDR3 runs 14 residues. The ends were cut back, 10 bases at V and 1 base at J, with 16 bases in the middle. Germline CDR1 MDHEN, CDR2 SYDVKM. The CDR3 spells CATAGTPPNTEAFF. CDR3 nucleotide sequence: TGTGCCACGGCAGGGACACCTCCGAACACTGAAGCTTTCTTT.

The chain combines TRBV28 with TRBJ1-1; no clear D gene. The V and J ends lost 5 bases and 7 bases respectively, with 14 bases between them. CDR1 is MDHEN, CDR2 SYDVKM, per germline. The CDR3 runs to 13 residues. The CDR3 region is CASSSTIRGEAFF. DNA of the CDR3: TGTGCCAGCAGTAGCACCATCCGGGGTGAAGCTTTCTTT.

J is TRBJ1-2 and V is TRBV4-3, with D tentatively TRBD1 (5 bases). Germline CDR1 and CDR2: LGHNA and YSLEER. Trimming removed 0 bases from V and 1 base from J, with 9 bases in between. CDR3 length: 15 amino acids. CDR3 sequence reads: CASSQEPGVNYGYTF. The CDR3 region has the DNA TGCGCCAGCAGCCAAGAGCCGGGGGTTAACTATGGCTACACCTTC.

The CDR3, as DNA: TGCGCCAGCAGCCACAGACTAGCGGTACGTTACAATGAGCAGTTCTTC. Amino acids: CASSHRLAVRYNEQFF. This chain links TRBV4-1 with TRBJ2-1; 9 bases are a match to TRBD2. This CDR3 spans 16 amino acids. Per the germline V gene, CDR1 is MGHRA and CDR2 is YSYEKL. J lost 4 bases, V lost 3 bases, and 7 bases had no gene match.

This chain links TRBV5-1 with TRBJ1-4; the D gene is possibly TRBD1 (6 bases). V dropped 1 base and J dropped 3 bases, with 7 bases sitting between them. Germline assignment: CDR1 SGHRS and CDR2 YFSETQ. This CDR3 region has 14 residues. In nucleotides, the CDR3 is TGCGCCAGCAGCTTGACAGGGTCTAATGAAAAACTGTTTTTT. This gives the protein CASSLTGSNEKLFF.

The chain recombines TRBV4-2 with TRBJ2-7, with D tentatively TRBD2 (5 bases). V lost 2 bases and J 2 bases, leaving 19 bases between the germline ends. Looked up from germline, CDR1 is LGHNA and CDR2 is YNFKEQ. The CDR3 spans 17 residues. CDR3 sequence (DNA): TGTGCCAGCAGCCAACAGGCGGGTAATCGGCTCCCCTACGAGCAGTACTTC. Translated: CASSQQAGNRLPYEQYF.

CDR3 in DNA: TGTGCCAGCAGCTTAGACAGGGATCAGCCCCAGCATTTT. Translating gives CASSLDRDQPQHF. The chain carries TRBV7-8 and TRBJ1-5, with a tentative D call TRBD1 (6 bases). CDR1 is SGHVS and CDR2 is FQNEAQ in the germline V gene. Trimming shortened V by 1 base and J by 5 bases, and 6 bases separated the two germline ends. The CDR3 runs to 13 residues.

This clone was detected only a few times. The V and J genes are TRBV12-3 or TRBV12-4 and TRBJ1-3, with TRBD1 as a possible D gene (5 bases). Trimming shortened V by 7 bases and J by 0 bases, and 7 bases separated the two germline ends. The CDR3 consists of 13 residues. The DNA for the CDR3 is TGTGCCAGCACAGGGTACTCTGGAAACACCATATATTTT. Residues: CASTGYSGNTIYF.

In DNA form, the CDR3 reads TGTGCCAGCAGCGTAGGGAGGAGGGAGACCCAGTACTTC. This gives the protein CASSVGRRETQYF. The gene calls are TRBV9 and TRBJ2-5; D might be TRBD2 (5 bases). Germline V CDR1 and CDR2: SGDLS, YYNGEE. The CDR3 is made up of 13 amino acids. The V and J ends lost 0 bases and 5 bases respectively, with 8 bases between them.

This clone was observed a single time. This chain joins TRBV18 and TRBJ1-2; no reliable D call. The CDR3 is made up of 14 amino acids. CDR1 is KGHSH, CDR2 LQKENI, per germline. The V end was cut by 0 bases, the J end by 9 bases, with 14 bases between. In nucleotides, the CDR3 is TGTGCCAGCTCACCACCGTCGGAGAATGGATGCTACACCTTC. Its protein is CASSPPSENGCYTF. Full variable domain (rest looked up from reference TRBV18 and TRBJ1-2): NAGVMQNPRHLVRRRGQEARLRCSPMKGHSHVYWYRQLPEEGLKFMVYLQKENIIDESGMPKERFSAEFPKEGPSILRIQQVVRGDSAAYFCASSPPSENGCYTFGSGTRLTVV.